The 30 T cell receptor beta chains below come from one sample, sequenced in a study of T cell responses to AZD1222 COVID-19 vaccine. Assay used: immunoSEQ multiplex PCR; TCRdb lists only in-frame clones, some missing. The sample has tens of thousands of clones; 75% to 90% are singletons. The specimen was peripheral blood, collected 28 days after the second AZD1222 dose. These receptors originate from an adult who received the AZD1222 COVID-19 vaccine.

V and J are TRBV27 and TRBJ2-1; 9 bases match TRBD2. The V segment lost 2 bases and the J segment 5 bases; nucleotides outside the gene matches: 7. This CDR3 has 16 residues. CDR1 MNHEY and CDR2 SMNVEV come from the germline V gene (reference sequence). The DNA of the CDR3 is TGTGCCAGCAGTTTAAGGTGGGGACTAGCAAACAATGAGCAGTTCTTC. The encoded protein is CASSLRWGLANNEQFF.

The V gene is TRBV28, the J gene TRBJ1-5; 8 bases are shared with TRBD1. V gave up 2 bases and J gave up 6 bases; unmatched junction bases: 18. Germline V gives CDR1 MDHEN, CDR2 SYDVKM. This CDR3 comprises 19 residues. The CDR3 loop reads CASSLLSTGDGLGGQPQHF. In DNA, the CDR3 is TGTGCCAGCAGTTTACTGTCGACAGGGGATGGCTTGGGGGGTCAGCCCCAGCATTTT.

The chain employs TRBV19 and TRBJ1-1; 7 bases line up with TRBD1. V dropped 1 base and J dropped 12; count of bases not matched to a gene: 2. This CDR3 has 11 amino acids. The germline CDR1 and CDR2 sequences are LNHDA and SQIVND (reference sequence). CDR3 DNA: TGTGCCAGTAGTATAGGGACAGGACCTTTCTTT. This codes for CASSIGTGPFF.

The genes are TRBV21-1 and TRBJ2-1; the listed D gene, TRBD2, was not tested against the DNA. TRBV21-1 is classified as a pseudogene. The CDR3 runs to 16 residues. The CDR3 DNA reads TGTGCCAGCAGCAAAGTAATCGGGGGTGGCTACAATGAGCAGTTCTTC. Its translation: CASSKVIGGGYNEQFF.

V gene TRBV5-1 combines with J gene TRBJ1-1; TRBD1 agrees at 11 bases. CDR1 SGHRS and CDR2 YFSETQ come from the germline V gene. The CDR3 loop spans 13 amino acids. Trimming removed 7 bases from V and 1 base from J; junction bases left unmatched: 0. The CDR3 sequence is CASGTGGNTEAFF. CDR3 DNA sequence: TGCGCCAGCGGGACAGGGGGGAACACTGAAGCTTTCTTT.

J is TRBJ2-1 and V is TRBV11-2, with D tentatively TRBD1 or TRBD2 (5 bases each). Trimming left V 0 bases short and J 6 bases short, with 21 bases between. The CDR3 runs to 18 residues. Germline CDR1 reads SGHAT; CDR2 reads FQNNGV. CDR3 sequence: CASSLDFWGLTLGNEQFF. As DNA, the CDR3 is TGTGCCAGCAGCTTAGATTTTTGGGGGTTAACATTAGGCAATGAGCAGTTCTTC. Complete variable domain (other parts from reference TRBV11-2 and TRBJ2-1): EAGVAQSPRYKIIEKRQSVAFWCNPISGHATLYWYQQILGQGPKLLIQFQNNGVVDDSQLPKDRFSAERLKGVDSTLKIQPAKLEDSAVYLCASSLDFWGLTLGNEQFFGPGTRLTVL.

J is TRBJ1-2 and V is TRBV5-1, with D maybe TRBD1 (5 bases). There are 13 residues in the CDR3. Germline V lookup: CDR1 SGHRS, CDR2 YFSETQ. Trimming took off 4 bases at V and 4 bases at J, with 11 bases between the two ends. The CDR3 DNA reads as TGCGCCAGCAGCGCCGGGGACCGCTATGGCTACACCTTC. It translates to CASSAGDRYGYTF.

The DNA of the CDR3 is TGCAGCGCCCTGTGGGGGTGGTCGGAGACCCAGTACTTC. This sequence encodes CSALWGWSETQYF. V gene TRBV29-1 combines with J gene TRBJ2-5; D is perhaps TRBD1 or TRBD2 (5 bases each). The germline V gene has CDR1 SQVTM and CDR2 ANQGSEA. The CDR3 sequence is 13 residues long. V lost 7 bases to trimming and J lost 5 bases, with 17 bases between them.

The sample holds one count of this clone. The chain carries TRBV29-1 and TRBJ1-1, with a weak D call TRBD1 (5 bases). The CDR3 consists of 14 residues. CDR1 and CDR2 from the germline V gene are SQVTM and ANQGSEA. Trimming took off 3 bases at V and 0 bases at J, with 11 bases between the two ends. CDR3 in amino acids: CSVEEGGVNTEAFF. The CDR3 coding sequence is TGCAGCGTTGAGGAGGGAGGGGTGAACACTGAAGCTTTCTTT.

The DNA for the CDR3 is TGTGCCAGCAGTACAGGGCTTTGGGGCTACGAGCAGTACTTC. Its translation is CASSTGLWGYEQYF. V and J are TRBV6-5 and TRBJ2-7; possible D gene TRBD1, 6 bases. The CDR3 consists of 14 residues. The germline gives CDR1 MNHEY, CDR2 SVGAGI. V lost 5 bases and J 3 bases, leaving 14 bases between the germline ends.

Written as DNA, the CDR3 is TGTGCCAGTAGGCCAGGGGGCTGGGATGAGCAGTTCTTC. It yields the protein CASRPGGWDEQFF. The chain has TRBV6-5 and TRBJ2-1; 8 bases fit TRBD1. The J segment lost 8 bases and the V segment lost 9 bases, leaving 9 bases of the junction unmatched. This CDR3 has 13 residues. Germline V gives CDR1 MNHEY, CDR2 SVGAGI.

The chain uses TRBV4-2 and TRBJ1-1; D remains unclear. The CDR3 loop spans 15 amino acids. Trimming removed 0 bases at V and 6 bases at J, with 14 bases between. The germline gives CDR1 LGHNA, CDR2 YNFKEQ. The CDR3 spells CASSQDLTLRAEAFF. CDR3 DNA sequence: TGTGCCAGCAGCCAAGATCTGACACTTCGCGCTGAAGCTTTCTTT.

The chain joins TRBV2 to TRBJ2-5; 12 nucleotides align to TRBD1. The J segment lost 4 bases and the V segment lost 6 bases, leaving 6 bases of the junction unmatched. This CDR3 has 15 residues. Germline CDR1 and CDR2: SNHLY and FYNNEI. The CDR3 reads CASSPGDRGRETQYF. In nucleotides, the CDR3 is TGTGCCAGCAGCCCAGGGGACAGGGGGCGAGAGACCCAGTACTTC. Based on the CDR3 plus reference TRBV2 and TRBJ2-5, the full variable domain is EPEVTQTPSHQVTQMGQEVILRCVPISNHLYFYWYRQILGQKVEFLVSFYNNEISEKSEIFDDQFSVERPDGSNFTLKIRSTKLEDSAMYFCASSPGDRGRETQYFGPGTRLLVL.

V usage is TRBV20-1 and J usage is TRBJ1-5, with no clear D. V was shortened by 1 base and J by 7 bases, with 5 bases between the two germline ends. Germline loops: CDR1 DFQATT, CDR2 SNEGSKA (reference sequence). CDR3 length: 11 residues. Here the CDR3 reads CSARGGQPQHF. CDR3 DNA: TGCAGTGCTAGAGGGGGACAGCCCCAGCATTTT.

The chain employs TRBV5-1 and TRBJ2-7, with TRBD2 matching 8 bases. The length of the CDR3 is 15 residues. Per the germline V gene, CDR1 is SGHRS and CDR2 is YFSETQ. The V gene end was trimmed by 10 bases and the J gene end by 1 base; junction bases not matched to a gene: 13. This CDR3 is CASKKAGGPSYEQYF. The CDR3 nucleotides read TGCGCCTCAAAAAAGGCGGGGGGACCTTCCTACGAGCAGTACTTC.

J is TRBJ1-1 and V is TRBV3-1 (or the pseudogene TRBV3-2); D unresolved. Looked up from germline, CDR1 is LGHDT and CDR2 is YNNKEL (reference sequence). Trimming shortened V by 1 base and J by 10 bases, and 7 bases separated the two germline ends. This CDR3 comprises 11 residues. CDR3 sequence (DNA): TGTGCCAGCAGCCAAGGCTTTATAGCTTTCTTT. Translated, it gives CASSQGFIAFF.

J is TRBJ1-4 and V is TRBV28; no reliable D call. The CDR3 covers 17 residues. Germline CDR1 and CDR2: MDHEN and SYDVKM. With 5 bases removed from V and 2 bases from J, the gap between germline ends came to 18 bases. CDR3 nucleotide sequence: TGTGCCAGCAGTCTAACTAGCGGGGTGTTGACTAATGAAAAACTGTTTTTT. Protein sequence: CASSLTSGVLTNEKLFF.

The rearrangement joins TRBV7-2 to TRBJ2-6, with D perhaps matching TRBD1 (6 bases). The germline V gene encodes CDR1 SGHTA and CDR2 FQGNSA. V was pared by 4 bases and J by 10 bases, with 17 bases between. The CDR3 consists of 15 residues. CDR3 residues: CASSWYSDSVNVLTF. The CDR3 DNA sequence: TGTGCCAGCAGCTGGTACTCGGACAGTGTTAACGTCCTGACTTTC.

The CDR3: CASSSFLPRHSNQPQHF. CDR3 nucleotides: TGTGCCAGCAGTTCCTTCCTCCCTAGGCATAGCAATCAGCCCCAGCATTTT. This chain uses TRBV28 with TRBJ1-5; D not certain. The CDR3 extends over 17 amino acids. V lost 4 bases to trimming and J lost 0 bases, with 16 bases between them. Looked up from germline, CDR1 is MDHEN and CDR2 is SYDVKM.

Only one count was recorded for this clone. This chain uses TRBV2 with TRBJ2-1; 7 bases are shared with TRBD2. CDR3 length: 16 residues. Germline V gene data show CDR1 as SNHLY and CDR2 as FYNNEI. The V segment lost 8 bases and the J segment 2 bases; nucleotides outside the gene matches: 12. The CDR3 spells CASQKRTSRTYNEQFF. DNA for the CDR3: TGTGCCAGCCAAAAGAGGACTAGTCGGACCTACAATGAGCAGTTCTTC.

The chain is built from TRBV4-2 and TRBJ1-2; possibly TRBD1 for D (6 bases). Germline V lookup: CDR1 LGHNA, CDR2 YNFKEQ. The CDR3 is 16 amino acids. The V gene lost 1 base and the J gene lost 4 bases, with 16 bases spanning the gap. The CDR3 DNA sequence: TGTGCCAGCAGCCAAGCCGAGGGGGTAGTTATCTATGGCTACACCTTC. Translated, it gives CASSQAEGVVIYGYTF.

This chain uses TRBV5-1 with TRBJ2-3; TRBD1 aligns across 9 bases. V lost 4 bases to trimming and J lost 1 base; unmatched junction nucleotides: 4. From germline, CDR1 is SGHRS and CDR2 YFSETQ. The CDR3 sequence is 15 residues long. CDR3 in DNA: TGCGCCAGCAGCGGACAGGGGACGGGCACAGATACGCAGTATTTT. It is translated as CASSGQGTGTDTQYF.

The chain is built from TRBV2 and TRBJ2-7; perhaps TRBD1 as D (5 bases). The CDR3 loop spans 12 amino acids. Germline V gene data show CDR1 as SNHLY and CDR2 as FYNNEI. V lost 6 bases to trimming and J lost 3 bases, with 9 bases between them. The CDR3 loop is CASRVDSYEQYF. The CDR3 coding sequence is TGTGCCAGCAGAGTTGACAGCTACGAGCAGTACTTC.

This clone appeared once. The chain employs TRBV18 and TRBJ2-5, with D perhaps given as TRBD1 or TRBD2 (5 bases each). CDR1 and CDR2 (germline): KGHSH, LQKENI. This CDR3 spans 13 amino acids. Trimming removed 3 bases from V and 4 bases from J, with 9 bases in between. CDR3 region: CASSPGTRETQYF. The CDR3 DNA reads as TGTGCCAGCTCACCGGGGACGCGAGAGACCCAGTACTTC.

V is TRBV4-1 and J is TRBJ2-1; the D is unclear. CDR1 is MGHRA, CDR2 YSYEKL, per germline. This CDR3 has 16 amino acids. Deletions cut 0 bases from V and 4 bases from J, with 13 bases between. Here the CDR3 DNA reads TGCGCCAGCAGCCAAGATAAAGGGCGGACGTACAATGAGCAGTTCTTC. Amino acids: CASSQDKGRTYNEQFF.

CDR3 coding DNA: TGTGCCAGCAGCCCGGGGGCGGGCGAGCAGTACTTC. It specifies CASSPGAGEQYF. The chain carries TRBV5-4 and TRBJ2-7, with D perhaps being TRBD1 or TRBD2 (6 bases each). The CDR3 has 12 amino acids. Per the germline V gene, CDR1 is SGHNT and CDR2 is YYREEE (reference sequence). Between the trimmed V and J ends, which lost 4 bases and 6 bases, there was a span of 11 bases.

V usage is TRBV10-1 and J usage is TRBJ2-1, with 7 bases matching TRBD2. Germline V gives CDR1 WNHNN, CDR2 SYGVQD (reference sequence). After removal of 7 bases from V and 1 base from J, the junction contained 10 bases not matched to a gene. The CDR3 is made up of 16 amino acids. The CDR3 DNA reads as TGCGCCAGCACCCCACTAGCGAGGACGTCCTACAATGAGCAGTTCTTC. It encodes CASTPLARTSYNEQFF.

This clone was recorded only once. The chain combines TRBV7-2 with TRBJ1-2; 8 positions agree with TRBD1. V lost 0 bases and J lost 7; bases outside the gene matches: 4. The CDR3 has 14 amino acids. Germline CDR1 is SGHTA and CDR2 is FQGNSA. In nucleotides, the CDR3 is TGTGCCAGCAGCTTAGCCGGACAGGGCCGTGGCTACACCTTC. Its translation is CASSLAGQGRGYTF.

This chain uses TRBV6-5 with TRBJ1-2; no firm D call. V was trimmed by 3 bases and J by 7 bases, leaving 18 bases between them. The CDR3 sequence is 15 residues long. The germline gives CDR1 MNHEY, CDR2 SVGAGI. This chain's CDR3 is CASSYQKWGAGGYTF. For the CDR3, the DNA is TGTGCCAGCAGTTATCAAAAGTGGGGAGCTGGTGGCTACACCTTC.

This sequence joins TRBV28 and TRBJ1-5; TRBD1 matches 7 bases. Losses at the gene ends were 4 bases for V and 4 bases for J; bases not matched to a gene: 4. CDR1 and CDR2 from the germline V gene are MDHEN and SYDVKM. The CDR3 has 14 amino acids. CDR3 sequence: CASSSTGRNQPQHF. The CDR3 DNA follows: TGTGCCAGCAGTTCGACAGGGCGTAATCAGCCCCAGCATTTT.